Each of the 7 T cell receptor beta chains below was sequenced from the same sample in a study of T cells in Graves' hyperthyroidism and ophthalmopathy. Authors of the study amplified TCR beta CDR3 regions from RNA transcripts. TCR CDR3 underwent first-round RT-PCR with the HTBI primer set. TCRdb independently ran MiXCR on the multiplex PCR reads; one entry per CDR3 protein. The sample has 300,000 to 400,000 distinct CDR3 sequences, about 14% seen once. Sample: blood. The receptors shown here come from a woman aged 55-70 years with Graves' hyperthyroidism.

This clonotype was seen only a few times. The chain carries TRBV5-4 and TRBJ2-3, with D perhaps matching TRBD2 (6 bases). CDR3 length: 14 residues. Germline assignment: CDR1 SGHNT and CDR2 YYREEE (reference sequence). Between the trimmed V and J ends, which lost 6 bases and 4 bases, there was a span of 15 bases. The CDR3 region has the DNA TGTGCCAGCACCCTGGGAACGGGAGCAGATACGCAGTATTTT. Protein: CASTLGTGADTQYF.

This clonotype was observed at least ten times. The V call is TRBV5-1, the J call TRBJ2-3, with D possibly matching TRBD2 (5 bases). The CDR3 runs 14 residues. V was pared by 2 bases and J by 8 bases, with 15 bases between. The V gene's germline CDR1 is SGHRS and CDR2 YFSETQ. The CDR3 loop reads CASSFRPDEGTQYF. In DNA, the CDR3 is TGCGCCAGCAGCTTTCGGCCCGACGAGGGTACGCAGTATTTT. The whole variable domain, remainder taken from reference TRBV5-1 and TRBJ2-3, is KAGVTQTPRYLIKTRGQQVTLSCSPISGHRSVSWYQQTPGQGLQFLFEYFSETQRNKGNFPGRFSGRQFSNSRSEMNVSTLELGDSALYLCASSFRPDEGTQYFGPGTRLTVL.

This clonotype was found once. The chain links TRBV20-1 to TRBJ2-4; perhaps TRBD2 as D (6 bases). Germline V CDR1 and CDR2: DFQATT, SNEGSKA (reference sequence). The CDR3 covers 15 residues. The germline V and J ends were trimmed by 1 base and 0 bases, with 10 bases remaining between them. CDR3: CSARGAGGAKNIQYF. In DNA, the CDR3 is TGCAGTGCTAGAGGAGCCGGGGGAGCCAAAAACATTCAGTACTTC.

This clonotype came up a few times. The CDR3 region has the DNA TGTGCCAGCACCCCCGGCAGTCAAAATCAGCCCCAGCATTTT. Protein: CASTPGSQNQPQHF. The chain carries TRBV6-1 and TRBJ1-5; D not resolved. The V gene's germline CDR1 is MNHNS and CDR2 SASEGT. V lost 7 bases, J lost 4 bases, and 14 bases lay in between. The CDR3 totals 14 residues.

The chain employs TRBV5-1 and TRBJ1-1; D might be TRBD1 (5 bases). The CDR3 spans 14 residues. Looked up from germline, CDR1 is SGHRS and CDR2 is YFSETQ. The germline V and J ends were trimmed by 3 bases and 4 bases, with 13 bases remaining between them. CDR3 sequence reads: CASSWGLVVTEAFF. Written as DNA, the CDR3 is TGCGCCAGCAGCTGGGGCCTAGTGGTCACTGAAGCTTTCTTT.

The genes are TRBV20-1 and TRBJ1-3; perhaps TRBD1 as D (6 bases). Trimming stripped 5 bases from V and 4 bases from J, with 18 bases between. Germline V gives CDR1 DFQATT, CDR2 SNEGSKA (reference sequence). This CDR3 is 15 amino acids long. The CDR3 here is CSARRGGSGGNTIYF. CDR3 nucleotides: TGCAGTGCTCGAAGGGGGGGGTCTGGGGGAAACACCATATATTTT.

This clonotype was counted only a few times. This chain connects TRBV6-1 to TRBJ1-2; 8 nucleotides align to TRBD1. This CDR3 has 15 amino acids. The germline V gene has CDR1 MNHNS and CDR2 SASEGT. V was clipped by 2 bases and J by 4 bases; unmatched bases: 6. This chain's CDR3 is CASSEFRTGSYGYTF. The CDR3 DNA reads TGTGCCAGCAGTGAATTTAGGACAGGGAGCTATGGCTACACCTTC.